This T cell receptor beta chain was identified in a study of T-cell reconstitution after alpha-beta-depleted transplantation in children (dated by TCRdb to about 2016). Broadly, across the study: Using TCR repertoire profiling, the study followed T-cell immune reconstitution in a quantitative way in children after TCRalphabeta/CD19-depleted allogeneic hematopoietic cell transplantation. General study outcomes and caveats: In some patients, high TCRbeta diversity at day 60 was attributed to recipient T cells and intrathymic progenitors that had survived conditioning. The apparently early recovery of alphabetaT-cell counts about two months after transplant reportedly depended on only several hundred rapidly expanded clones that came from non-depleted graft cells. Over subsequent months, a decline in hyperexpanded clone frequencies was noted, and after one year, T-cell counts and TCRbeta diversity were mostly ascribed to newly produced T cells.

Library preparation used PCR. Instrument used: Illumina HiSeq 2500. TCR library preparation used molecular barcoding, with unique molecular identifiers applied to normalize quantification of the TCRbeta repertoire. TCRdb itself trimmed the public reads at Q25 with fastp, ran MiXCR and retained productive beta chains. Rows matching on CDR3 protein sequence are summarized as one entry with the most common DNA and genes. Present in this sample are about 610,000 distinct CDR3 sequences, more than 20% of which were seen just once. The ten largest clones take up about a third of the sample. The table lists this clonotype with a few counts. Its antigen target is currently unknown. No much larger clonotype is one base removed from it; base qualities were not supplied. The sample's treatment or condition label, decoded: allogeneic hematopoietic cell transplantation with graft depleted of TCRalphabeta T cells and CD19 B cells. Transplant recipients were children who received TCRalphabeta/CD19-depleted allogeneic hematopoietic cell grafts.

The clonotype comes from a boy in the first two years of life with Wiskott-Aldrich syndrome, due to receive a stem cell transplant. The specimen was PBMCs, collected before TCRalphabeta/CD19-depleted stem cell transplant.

The sequenced DNA is TGTGCCAGCAGCGCGACAGGTTATAGCAATCAGCCCCAGCATTTT. This yields the protein CASSATGYSNQPQHF. The chain joins TRBV9 to TRBJ1-5, with a weak D call of TRBD1 (6 bases match). Inclusive of the bounding cysteine and phenylalanine, the CDR3 is 15 residues long. Of all the DNA, just the CDR3 is kept, 45 bases in frame from base 1. The germline V gene gives CDR1 as SGDLS and CDR2 as YYNGEE. The junction carries 10 bases between V and J, which are trimmed by 3 bases and 0 bases respectively.